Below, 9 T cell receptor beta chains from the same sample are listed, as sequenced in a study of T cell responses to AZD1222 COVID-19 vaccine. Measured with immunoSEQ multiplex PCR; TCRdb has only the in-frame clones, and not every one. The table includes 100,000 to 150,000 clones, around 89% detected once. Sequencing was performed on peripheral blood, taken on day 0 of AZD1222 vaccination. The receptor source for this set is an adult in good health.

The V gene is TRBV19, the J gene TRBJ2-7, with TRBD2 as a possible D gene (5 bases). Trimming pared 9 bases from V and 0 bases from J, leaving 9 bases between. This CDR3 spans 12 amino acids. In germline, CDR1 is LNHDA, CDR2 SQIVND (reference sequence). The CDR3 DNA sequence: TGTGCCAGCGGGGTTACCTCCTACGAGCAGTACTTC. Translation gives CASGVTSYEQYF.

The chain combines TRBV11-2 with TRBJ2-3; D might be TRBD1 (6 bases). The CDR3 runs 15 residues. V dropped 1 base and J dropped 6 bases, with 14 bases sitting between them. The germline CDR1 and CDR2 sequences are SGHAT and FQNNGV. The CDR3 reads CASSLVGRGPDTQYF. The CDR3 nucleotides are TGTGCCAGCAGCTTAGTCGGCAGGGGCCCGGATACGCAGTATTTT. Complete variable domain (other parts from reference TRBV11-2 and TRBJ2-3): EAGVAQSPRYKIIEKRQSVAFWCNPISGHATLYWYQQILGQGPKLLIQFQNNGVVDDSQLPKDRFSAERLKGVDSTLKIQPAKLEDSAVYLCASSLVGRGPDTQYFGPGTRLTVL.

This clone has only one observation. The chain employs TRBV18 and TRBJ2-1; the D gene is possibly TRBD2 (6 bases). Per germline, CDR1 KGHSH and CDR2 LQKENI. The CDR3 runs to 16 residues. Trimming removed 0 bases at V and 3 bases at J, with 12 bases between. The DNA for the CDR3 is TGTGCCAGCTCACCACCGTCAGCGGGCGGCTACAATGAGCAGTTCTTC. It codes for CASSPPSAGGYNEQFF.

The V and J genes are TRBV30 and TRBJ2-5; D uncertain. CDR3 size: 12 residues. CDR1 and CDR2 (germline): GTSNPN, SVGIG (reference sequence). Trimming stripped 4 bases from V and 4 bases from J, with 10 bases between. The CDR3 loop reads CAWKASRETQYF. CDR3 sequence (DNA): TGTGCCTGGAAGGCGAGTAGAGAGACCCAGTACTTC.

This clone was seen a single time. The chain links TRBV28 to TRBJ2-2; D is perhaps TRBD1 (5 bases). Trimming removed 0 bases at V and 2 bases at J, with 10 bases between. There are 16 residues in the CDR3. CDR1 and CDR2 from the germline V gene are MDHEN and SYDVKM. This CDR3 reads CASSLWTWTNTGELFF. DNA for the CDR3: TGTGCCAGCAGTTTATGGACTTGGACAAACACCGGGGAGCTGTTTTTT.

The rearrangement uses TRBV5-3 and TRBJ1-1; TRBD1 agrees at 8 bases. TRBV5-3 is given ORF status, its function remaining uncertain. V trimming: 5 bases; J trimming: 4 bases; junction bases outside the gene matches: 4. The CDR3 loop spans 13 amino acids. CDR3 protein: CARSPGQGTEAFF. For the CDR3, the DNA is TGTGCCAGAAGTCCTGGACAGGGCACTGAAGCTTTCTTT.

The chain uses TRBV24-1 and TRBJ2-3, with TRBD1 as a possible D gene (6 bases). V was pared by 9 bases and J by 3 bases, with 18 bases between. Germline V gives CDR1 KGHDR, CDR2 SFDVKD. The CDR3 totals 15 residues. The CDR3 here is CATRRGRGSTDTQYF. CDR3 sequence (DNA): TGTGCCACCCGTCGGGGAAGGGGGTCGACAGATACGCAGTATTTT.

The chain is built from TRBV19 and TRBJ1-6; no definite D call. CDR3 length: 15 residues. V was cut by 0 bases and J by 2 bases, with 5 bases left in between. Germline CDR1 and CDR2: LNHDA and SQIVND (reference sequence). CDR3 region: CASSIDGAYNSPLHF. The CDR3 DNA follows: TGTGCCAGTAGTATAGACGGTGCCTATAATTCACCCCTCCACTTT.

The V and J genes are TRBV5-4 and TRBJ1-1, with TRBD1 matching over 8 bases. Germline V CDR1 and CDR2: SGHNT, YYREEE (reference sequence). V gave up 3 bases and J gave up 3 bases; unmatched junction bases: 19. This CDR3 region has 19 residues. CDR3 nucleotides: TGTGCCAGCAGCTCACGGGCCATACAGGGGGTTAAGCGTCACACTGAAGCTTTCTTT. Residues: CASSSRAIQGVKRHTEAFF.